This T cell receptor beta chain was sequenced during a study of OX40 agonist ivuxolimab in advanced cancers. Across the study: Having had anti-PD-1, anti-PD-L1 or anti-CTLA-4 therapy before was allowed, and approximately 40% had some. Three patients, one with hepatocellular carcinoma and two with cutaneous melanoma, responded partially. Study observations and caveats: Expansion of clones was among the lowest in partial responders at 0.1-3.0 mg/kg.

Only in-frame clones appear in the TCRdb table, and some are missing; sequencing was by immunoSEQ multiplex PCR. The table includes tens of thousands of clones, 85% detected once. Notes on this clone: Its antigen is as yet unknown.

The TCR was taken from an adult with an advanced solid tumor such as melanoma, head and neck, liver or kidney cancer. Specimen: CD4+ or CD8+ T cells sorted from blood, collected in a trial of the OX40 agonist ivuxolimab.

The CDR3 protein is CASSDLAGGRGTGELFF. CDR3 in DNA: TGTGCCAGCAGTGACTTAGCGGGGGGCAGGGGAACCGGGGAGCTGTTTTTT. The chain combines TRBV2 with TRBJ2-2; 10 bases line up with TRBD2. The CDR3 extends over 17 amino acids. Germline CDR1 and CDR2: SNHLY and FYNNEI. V lost 3 bases and J lost 5; bases outside the gene matches: 9.